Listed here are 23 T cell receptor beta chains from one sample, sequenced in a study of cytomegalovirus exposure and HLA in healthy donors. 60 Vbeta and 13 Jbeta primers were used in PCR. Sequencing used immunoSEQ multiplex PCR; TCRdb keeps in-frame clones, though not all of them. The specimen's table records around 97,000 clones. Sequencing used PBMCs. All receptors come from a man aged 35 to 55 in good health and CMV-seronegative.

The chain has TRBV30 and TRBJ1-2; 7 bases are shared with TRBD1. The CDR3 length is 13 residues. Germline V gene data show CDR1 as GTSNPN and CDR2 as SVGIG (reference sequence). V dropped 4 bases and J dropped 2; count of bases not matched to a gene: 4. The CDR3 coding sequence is TGTGCCTGGACTACAGGGGAAAACTATGGCTACACCTTC. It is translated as CAWTTGENYGYTF.

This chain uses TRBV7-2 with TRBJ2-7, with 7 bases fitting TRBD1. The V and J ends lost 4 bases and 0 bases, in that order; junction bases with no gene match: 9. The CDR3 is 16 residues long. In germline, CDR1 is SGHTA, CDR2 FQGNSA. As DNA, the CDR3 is TGTGCCAGCAGCTCGTCTACAGGGGCGGTCTCCTACGAGCAGTACTTC. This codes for CASSSSTGAVSYEQYF.

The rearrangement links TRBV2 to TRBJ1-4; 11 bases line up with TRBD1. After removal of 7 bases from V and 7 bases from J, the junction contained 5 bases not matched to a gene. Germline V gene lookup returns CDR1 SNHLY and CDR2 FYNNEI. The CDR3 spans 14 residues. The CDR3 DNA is TGTGCCAGCACCGAGGACAGGGGGCGTGAAAAACTGTTTTTT. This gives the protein CASTEDRGREKLFF.

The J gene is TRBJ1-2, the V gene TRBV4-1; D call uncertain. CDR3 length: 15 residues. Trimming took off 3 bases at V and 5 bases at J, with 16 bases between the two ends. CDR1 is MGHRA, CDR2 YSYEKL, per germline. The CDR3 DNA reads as TGCGCCAGCAGCCACCCCATGGAGAAGAGGTATGGCTACACCTTC. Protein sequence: CASSHPMEKRYGYTF.

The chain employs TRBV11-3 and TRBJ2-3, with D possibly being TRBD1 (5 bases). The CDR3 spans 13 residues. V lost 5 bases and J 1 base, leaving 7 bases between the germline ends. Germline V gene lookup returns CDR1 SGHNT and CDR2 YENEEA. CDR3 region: CASSPRGTDTQYF. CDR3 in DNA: TGTGCCAGCAGCCCCAGGGGCACAGATACGCAGTATTTT.

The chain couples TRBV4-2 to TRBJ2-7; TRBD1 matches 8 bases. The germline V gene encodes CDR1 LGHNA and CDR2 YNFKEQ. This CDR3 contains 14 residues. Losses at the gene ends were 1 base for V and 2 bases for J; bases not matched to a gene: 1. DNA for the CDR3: TGTGCCAGCAGCCAAGGGGGACAGGCCTACGAGCAGTACTTC. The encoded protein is CASSQGGQAYEQYF.

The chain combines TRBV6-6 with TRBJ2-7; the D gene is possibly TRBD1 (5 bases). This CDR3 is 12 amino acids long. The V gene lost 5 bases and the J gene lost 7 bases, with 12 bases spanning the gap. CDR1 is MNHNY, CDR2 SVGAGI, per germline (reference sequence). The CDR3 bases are TGTGCCAGCAGTCAAGGGGTGGGGGAGCAGTACTTC. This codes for CASSQGVGEQYF.

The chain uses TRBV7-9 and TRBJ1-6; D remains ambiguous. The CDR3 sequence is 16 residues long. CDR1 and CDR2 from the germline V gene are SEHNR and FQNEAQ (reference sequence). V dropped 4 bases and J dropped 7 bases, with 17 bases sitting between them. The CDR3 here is CASSSRPQESNSPLHF. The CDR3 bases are TGTGCCAGCAGCTCCCGGCCCCAGGAATCCAATTCACCCCTCCACTTT. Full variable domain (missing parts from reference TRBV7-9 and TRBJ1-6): DTGVSQNPRHKITKRGQNVTFRCDPISEHNRLYWYRQTLGQGPEFLTYFQNEAQLEKSRLLSDRFSAERPKGSFSTLEIQRTEQGDSAMYLCASSSRPQESNSPLHFGNGTRLTVT.

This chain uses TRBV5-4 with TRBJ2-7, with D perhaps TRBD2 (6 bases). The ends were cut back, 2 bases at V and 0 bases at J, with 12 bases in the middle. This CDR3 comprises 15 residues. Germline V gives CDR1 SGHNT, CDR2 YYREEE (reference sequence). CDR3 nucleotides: TGTGCCAGCAGCTTTGGCGGGGAGAGCTCCTACGAGCAGTACTTC. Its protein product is CASSFGGESSYEQYF.

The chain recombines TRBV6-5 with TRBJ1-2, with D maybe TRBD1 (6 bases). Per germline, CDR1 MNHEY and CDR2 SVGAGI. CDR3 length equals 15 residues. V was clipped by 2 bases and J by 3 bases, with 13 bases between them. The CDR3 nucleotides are TGTGCCAGCAGTTACGCACAGGGTTTCGACTATGGCTACACCTTC. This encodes CASSYAQGFDYGYTF.

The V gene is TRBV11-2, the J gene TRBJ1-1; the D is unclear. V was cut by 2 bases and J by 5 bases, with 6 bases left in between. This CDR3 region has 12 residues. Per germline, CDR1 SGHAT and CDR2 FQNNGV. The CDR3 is CASSLFRTEAFF. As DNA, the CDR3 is TGTGCCAGCAGCTTATTCCGGACTGAAGCTTTCTTT. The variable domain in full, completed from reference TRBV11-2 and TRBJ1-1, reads EAGVAQSPRYKIIEKRQSVAFWCNPISGHATLYWYQQILGQGPKLLIQFQNNGVVDDSQLPKDRFSAERLKGVDSTLKIQPAKLEDSAVYLCASSLFRTEAFFGQGTRLTVV.

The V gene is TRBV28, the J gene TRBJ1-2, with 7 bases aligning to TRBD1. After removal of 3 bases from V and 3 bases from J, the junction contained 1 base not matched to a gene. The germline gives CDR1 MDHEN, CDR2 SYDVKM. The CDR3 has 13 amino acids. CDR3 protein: CASSFDRDYGYTF. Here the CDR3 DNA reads TGTGCCAGCAGTTTCGACAGGGACTATGGCTACACCTTC.

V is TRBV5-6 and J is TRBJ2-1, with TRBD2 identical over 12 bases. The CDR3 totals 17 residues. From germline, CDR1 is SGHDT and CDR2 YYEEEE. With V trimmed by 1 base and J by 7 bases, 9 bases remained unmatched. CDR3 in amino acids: CASSLSLAGGPSNEQFF. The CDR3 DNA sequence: TGTGCCAGCAGCTTGAGTCTAGCGGGAGGGCCTTCGAATGAGCAGTTCTTC.

In DNA, the CDR3 is TGCGCCAGCAGTAGGGACAGGGGAGAGACCCAGTACTTC. Its translation: CASSRDRGETQYF. The chain recombines TRBV10-1 with TRBJ2-5, with TRBD1 matching 10 bases. V was pared by 5 bases and J by 4 bases, with 1 base of the junction left unmatched. The CDR3 length is 13 residues. CDR1 is WNHNN and CDR2 is SYGVQD in the germline V gene (reference sequence).

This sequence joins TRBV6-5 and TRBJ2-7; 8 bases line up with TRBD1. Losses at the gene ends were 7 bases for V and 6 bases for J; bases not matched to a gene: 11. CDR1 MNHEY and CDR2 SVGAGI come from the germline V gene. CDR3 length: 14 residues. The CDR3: CASKPGQGAVEQYF. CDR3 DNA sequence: TGTGCCAGCAAGCCAGGTCAGGGGGCGGTCGAGCAGTACTTC.

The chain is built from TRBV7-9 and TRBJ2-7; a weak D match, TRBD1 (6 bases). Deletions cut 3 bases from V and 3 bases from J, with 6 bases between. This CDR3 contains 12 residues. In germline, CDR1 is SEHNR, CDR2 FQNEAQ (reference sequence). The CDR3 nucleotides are TGTGCCAGCAGCTTGACAGGCTACGAGCAGTACTTC. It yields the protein CASSLTGYEQYF.

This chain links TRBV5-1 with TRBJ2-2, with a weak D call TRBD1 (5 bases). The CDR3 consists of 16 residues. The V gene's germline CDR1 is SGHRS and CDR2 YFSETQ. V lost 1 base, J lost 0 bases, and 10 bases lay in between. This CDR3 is CASSLRGQANTGELFF. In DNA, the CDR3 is TGCGCCAGCAGCTTGAGAGGACAAGCGAACACCGGGGAGCTGTTTTTT.

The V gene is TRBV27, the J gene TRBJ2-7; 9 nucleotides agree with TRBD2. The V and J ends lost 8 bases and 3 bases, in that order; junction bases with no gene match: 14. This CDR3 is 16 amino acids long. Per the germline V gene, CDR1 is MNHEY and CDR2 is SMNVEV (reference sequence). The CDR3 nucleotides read TGTGCCAGCGGTGAAGCGGGAGGAAGGGGGGTCTACGAGCAGTACTTC. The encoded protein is CASGEAGGRGVYEQYF.

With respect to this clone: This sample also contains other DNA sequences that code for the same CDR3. The CDR3 DNA sequence: TGTGCCAGCAGTTTCCAGGGGGGTACTGAAGCTTTCTTT. Translating it yields CASSFQGGTEAFF. The chain uses TRBV6-6 and TRBJ1-1, with 7 bases fitting TRBD1. Per germline, CDR1 MNHNY and CDR2 SVGAGI (reference sequence). The V gene end was trimmed by 4 bases and the J gene end by 5 bases; junction bases not matched to a gene: 4. The CDR3 runs to 13 residues.

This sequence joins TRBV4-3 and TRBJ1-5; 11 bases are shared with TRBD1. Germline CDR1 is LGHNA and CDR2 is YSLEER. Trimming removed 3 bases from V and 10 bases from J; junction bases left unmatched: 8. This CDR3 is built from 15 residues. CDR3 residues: CASSQTGTGGFPQHF. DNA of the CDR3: TGCGCCAGCAGCCAGACCGGGACAGGGGGTTTCCCCCAGCATTTT.

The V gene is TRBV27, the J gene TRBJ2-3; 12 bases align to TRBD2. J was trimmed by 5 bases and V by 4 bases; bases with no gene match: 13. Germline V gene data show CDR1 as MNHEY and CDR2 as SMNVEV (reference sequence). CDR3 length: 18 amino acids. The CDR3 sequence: CASSSTGRTSGNGDTQYF. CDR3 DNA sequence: TGTGCCAGCAGTTCCACCGGACGGACTAGCGGGAATGGAGATACGCAGTATTTT.

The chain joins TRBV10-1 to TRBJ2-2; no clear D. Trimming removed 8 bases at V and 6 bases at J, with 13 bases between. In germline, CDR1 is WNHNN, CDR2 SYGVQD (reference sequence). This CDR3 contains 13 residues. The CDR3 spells CASSGRYAGELFF. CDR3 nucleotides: TGCGCCAGCTCGGGTCGGTACGCCGGGGAGCTGTTTTTT.

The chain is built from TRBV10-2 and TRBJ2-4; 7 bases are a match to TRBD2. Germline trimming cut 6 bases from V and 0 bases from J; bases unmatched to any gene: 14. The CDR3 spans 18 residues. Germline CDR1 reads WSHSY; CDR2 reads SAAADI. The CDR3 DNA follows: TGCGCCAGCAGGGGGGAGGGTTCGACAGTCCTAGCCAAAAACATTCAGTACTTC. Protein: CASRGEGSTVLAKNIQYF.